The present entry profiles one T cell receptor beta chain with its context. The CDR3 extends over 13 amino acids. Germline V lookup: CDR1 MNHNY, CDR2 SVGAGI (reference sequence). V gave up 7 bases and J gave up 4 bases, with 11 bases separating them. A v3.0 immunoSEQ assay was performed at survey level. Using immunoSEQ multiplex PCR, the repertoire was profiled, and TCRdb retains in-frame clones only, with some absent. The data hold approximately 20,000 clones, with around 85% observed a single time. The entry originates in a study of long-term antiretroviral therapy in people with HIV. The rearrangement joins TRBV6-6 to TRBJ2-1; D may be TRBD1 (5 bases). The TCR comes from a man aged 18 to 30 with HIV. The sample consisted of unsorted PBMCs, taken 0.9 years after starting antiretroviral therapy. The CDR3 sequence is CASIPDRYNEQFF. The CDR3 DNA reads TGTGCCAGCATCCCCGACAGATACAATGAGCAGTTCTTC.